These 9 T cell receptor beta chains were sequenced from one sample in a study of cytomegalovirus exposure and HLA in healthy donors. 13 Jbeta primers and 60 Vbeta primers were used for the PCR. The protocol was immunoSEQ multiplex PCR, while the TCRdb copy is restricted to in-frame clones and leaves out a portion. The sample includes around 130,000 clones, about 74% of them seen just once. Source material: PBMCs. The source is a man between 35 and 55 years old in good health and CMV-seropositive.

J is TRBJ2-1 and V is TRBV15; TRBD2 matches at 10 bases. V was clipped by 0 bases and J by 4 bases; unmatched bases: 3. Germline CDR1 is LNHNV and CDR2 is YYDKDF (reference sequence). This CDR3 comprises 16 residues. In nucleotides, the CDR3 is TGTGCCACCAGCAGAGACACTAGCGGGACGTACAATGAGCAGTTCTTC. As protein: CATSRDTSGTYNEQFF.

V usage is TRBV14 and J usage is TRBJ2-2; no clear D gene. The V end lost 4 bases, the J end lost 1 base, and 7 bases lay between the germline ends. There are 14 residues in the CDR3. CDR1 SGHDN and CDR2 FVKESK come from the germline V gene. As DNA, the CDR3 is TGTGCCAGCAGCCGCGGTTTGAACACCGGGGAGCTGTTTTTT. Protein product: CASSRGLNTGELFF. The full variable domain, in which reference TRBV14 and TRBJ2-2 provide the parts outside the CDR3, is EAGVTQFPSHSVIEKGQTVTLRCDPISGHDNLYWYRRVMGKEIKFLLHFVKESKQDESGMPNNRFLAERTGGTYSTLKVQPAELEDSGVYFCASSRGLNTGELFFGEGSRLTVL.

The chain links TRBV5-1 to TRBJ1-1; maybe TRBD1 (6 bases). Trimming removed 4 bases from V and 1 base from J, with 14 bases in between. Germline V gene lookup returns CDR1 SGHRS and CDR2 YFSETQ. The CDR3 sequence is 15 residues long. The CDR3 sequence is CASSPQGWENTEAFF. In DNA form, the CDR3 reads TGCGCCAGCAGCCCACAGGGTTGGGAGAACACTGAAGCTTTCTTT.

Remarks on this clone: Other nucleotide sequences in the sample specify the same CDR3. The CDR3 loop reads CASSQGGPQETQYF. CDR3 coding DNA: TGCGCCAGCAGCCAAGGCGGGCCGCAAGAGACCCAGTACTTC. The V call is TRBV4-1, the J call TRBJ2-5; perhaps TRBD2 as D (5 bases). V lost 1 base to trimming and J lost 2 bases, with 8 bases between them. The CDR3 covers 14 residues. Germline CDR1 MGHRA, CDR2 YSYEKL.

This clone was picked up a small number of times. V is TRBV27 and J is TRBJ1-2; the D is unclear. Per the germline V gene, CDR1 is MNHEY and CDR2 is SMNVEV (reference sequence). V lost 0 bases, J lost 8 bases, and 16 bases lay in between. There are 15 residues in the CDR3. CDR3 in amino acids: CASSLSRASSGGYTF. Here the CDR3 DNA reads TGTGCCAGCAGTTTATCGCGGGCTAGCTCGGGAGGCTACACCTTC.

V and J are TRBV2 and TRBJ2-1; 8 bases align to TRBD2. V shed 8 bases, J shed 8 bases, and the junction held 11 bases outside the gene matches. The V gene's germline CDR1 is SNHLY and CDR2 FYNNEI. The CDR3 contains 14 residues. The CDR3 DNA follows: TGTGCCAGCCTGGGACTAGGGGTCTGGGATGAGCAGTTCTTC. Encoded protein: CASLGLGVWDEQFF.

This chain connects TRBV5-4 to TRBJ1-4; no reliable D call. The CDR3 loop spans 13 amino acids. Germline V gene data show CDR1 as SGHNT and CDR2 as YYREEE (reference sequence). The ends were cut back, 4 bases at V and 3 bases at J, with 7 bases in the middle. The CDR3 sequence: CASSTDSNEKLFF. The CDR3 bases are TGTGCCAGCAGCACTGATTCTAATGAAAAACTGTTTTTT.

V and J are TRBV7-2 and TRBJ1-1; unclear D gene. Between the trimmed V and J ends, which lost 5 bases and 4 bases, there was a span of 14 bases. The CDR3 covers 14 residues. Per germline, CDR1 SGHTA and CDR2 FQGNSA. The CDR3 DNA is TGTGCCAGCAGCCACCAAACTGTCGGCACTGAAGCTTTCTTT. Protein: CASSHQTVGTEAFF.

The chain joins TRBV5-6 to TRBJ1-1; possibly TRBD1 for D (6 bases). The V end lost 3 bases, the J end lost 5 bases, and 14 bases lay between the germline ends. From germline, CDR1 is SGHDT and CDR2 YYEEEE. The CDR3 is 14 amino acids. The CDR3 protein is CASSWRGAGTEAFF. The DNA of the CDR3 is TGTGCCAGCAGCTGGCGGGGGGCGGGGACTGAAGCTTTCTTT.